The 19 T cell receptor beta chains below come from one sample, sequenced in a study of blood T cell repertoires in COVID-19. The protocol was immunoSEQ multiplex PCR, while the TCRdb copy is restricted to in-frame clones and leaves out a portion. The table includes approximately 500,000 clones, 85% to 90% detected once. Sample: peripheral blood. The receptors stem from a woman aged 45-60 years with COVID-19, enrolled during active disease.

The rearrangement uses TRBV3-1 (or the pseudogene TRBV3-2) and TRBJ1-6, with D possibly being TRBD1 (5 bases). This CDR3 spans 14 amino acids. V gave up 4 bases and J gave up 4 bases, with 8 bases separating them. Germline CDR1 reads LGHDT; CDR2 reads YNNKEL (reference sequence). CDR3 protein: CASSPGFYNSPLHF. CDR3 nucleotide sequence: TGTGCCAGCAGCCCAGGGTTTTATAATTCACCCCTCCACTTT.

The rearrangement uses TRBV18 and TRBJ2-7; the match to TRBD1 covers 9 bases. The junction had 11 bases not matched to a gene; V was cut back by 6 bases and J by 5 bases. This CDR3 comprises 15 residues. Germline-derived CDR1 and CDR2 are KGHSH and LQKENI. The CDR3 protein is CASSLETTGGHEQYF. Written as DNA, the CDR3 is TGTGCCAGCTCCCTTGAAACGACAGGGGGACACGAGCAGTACTTC. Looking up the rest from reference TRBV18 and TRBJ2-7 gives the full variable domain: NAGVMQNPRHLVRRRGQEARLRCSPMKGHSHVYWYRQLPEEGLKFMVYLQKENIIDESGMPKERFSAEFPKEGPSILRIQQVVRGDSAAYFCASSLETTGGHEQYFGPGTRLTVT.

CDR3 DNA: TGTGCCAGCAGTCGGACAGGGGGGGCCTACGAGCAGTACTTC. Translation: CASSRTGGAYEQYF. The chain is built from TRBV6-5 and TRBJ2-7, with 10 bases aligning to TRBD1. Per germline, CDR1 MNHEY and CDR2 SVGAGI. The ends lost 5 bases at V and 2 bases at J; junction bases unmatched: 3. This CDR3 has 14 residues.

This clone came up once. CDR3 in amino acids: CASQLLTGEAFF. The CDR3 region has the DNA TGTGCCAGCCAGCTTTTAACAGGGGAAGCTTTCTTT. This chain connects TRBV12-3 or TRBV12-4 to TRBJ1-1, with D possibly matching TRBD1 (6 bases). V lost 8 bases, J lost 8 bases, and 15 bases lay in between. The length of the CDR3 is 12 residues.

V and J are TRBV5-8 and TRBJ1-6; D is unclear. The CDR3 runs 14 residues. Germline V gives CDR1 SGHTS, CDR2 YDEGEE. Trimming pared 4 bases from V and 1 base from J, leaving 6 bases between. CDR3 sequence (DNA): TGTGCCAGCAGCGGGAGATCCTATAATTCACCCCTCCACTTT. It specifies CASSGRSYNSPLHF.

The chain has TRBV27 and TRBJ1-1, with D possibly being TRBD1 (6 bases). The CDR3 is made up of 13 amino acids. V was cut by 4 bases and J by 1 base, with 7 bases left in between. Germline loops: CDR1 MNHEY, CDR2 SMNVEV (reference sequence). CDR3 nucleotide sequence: TGTGCCAGCAGTTGGGACAAGAACACTGAAGCTTTCTTT. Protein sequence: CASSWDKNTEAFF.

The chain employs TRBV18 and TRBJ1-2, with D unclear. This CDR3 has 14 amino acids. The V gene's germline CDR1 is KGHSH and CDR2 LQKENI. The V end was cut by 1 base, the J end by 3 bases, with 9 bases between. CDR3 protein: CASSPLQDYYGYTF. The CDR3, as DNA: TGTGCCAGCTCACCACTGCAGGATTACTATGGCTACACCTTC.

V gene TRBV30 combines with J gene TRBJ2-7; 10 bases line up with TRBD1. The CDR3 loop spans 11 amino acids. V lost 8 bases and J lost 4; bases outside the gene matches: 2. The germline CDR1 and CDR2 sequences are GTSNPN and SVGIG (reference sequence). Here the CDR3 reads CAGTGVYEQYF. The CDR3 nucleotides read TGTGCCGGGACAGGGGTTTACGAGCAGTACTTC.

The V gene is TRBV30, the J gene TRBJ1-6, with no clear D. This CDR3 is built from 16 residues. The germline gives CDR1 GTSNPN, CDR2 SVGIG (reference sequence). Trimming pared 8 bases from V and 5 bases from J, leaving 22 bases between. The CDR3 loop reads CALRSDPERDNSPLHF. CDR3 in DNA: TGTGCCCTTAGAAGTGACCCCGAGAGGGATAATTCACCCCTCCACTTT.

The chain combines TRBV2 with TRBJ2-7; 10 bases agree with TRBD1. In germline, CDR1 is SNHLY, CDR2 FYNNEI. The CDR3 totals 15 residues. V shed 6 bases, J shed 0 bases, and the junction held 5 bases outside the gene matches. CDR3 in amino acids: CASRPGTGASYEQYF. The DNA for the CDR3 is TGTGCCAGCAGGCCCGGGACAGGGGCCTCCTACGAGCAGTACTTC. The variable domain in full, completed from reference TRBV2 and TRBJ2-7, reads EPEVTQTPSHQVTQMGQEVILRCVPISNHLYFYWYRQILGQKVEFLVSFYNNEISEKSEIFDDQFSVERPDGSNFTLKIRSTKLEDSAMYFCASRPGTGASYEQYFGPGTRLTVT.

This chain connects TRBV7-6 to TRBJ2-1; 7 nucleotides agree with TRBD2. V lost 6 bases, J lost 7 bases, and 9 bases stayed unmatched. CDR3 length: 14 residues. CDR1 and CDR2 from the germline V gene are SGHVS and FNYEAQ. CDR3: CASSSTLASNEQFF. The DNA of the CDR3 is TGTGCCAGCAGTTCTACACTAGCGAGTAATGAGCAGTTCTTC.

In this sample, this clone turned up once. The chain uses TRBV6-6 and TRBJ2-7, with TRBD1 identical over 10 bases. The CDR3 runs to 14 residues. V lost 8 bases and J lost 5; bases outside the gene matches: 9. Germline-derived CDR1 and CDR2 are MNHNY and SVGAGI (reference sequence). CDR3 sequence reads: CASLGTGAIHEQYF. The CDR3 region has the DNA TGTGCCAGCTTGGGGACAGGGGCGATCCACGAGCAGTACTTC.

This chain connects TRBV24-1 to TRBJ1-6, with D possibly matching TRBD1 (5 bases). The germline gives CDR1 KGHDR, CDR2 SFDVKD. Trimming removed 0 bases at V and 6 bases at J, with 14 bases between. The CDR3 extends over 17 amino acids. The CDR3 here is CATSDLHPTDPNSPLHF. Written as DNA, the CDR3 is TGTGCCACCAGTGATTTGCACCCGACAGACCCTAATTCACCCCTCCACTTT.

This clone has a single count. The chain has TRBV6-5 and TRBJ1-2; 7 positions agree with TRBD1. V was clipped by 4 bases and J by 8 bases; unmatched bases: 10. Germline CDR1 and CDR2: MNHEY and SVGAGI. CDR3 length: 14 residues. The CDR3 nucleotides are TGTGCCAGCAGTTTTACGGGGACAGACCGCGGCTACACCTTC. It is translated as CASSFTGTDRGYTF.

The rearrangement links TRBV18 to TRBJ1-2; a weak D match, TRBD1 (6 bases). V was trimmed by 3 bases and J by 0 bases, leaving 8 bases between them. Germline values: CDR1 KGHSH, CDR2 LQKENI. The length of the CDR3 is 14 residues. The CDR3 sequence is CASSPDRANYGYTF. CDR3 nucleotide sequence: TGTGCCAGCTCACCGGACAGAGCTAACTATGGCTACACCTTC.

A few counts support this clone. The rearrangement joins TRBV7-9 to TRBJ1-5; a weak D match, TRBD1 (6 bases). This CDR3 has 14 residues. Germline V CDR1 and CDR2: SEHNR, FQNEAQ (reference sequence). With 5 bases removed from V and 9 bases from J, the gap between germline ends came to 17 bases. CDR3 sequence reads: CASSLGTSYAPQHF. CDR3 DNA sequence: TGTGCCAGCAGCCTAGGGACATCTTATGCGCCCCAGCATTTT.

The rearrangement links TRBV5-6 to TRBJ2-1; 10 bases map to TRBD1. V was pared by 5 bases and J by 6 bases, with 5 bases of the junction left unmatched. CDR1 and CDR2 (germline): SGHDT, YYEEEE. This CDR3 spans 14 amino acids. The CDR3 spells CASSRDRGGNEQFF. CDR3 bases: TGTGCCAGCAGTCGGGACAGGGGAGGCAATGAGCAGTTCTTC.

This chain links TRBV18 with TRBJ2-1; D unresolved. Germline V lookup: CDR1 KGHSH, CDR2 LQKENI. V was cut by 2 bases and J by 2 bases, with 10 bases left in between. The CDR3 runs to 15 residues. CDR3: CASSPEVDPYNEQFF. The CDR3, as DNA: TGTGCCAGCTCACCAGAGGTTGACCCCTACAATGAGCAGTTCTTC.

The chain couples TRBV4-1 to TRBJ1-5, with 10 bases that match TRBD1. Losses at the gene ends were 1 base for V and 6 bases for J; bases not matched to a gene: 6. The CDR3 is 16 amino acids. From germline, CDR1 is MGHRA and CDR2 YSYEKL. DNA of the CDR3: TGCGCCAGCAGCCAAGCGTTCCGGACAGGGGGTCAGCCCCAGCATTTT. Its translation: CASSQAFRTGGQPQHF.